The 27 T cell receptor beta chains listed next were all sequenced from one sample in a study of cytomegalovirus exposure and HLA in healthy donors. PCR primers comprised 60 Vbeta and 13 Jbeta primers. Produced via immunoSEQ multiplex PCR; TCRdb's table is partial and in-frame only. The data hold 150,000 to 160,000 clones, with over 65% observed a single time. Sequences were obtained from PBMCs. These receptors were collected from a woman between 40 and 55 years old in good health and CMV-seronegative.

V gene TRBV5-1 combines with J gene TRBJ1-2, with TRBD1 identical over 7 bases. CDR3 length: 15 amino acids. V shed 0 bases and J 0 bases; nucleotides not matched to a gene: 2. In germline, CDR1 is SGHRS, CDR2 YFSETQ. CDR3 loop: CASSLGGTANYGYTF. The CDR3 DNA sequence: TGCGCCAGCAGCTTGGGGGGGACAGCTAACTATGGCTACACCTTC.

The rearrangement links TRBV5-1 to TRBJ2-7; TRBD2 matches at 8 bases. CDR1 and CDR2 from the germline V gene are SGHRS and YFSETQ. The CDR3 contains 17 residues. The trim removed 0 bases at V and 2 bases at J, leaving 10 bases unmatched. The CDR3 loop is CASSLAPSGGTTYEQYF. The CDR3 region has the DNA TGCGCCAGCAGCTTGGCCCCGAGCGGGGGCACCACCTACGAGCAGTACTTC.

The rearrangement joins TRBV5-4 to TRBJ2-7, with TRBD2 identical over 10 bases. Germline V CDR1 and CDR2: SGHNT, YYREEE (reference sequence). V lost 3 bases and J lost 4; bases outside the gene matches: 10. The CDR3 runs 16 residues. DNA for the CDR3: TGTGCCAGCAGCTCCCTGCTAGCGGGAGTAGGGTACGAGCAGTACTTC. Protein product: CASSSLLAGVGYEQYF.

CDR3 DNA: TGTGCCAGCAGCTTATCAATGGAGCGGGACAGGGTCGAGACCCAGTACTTC. This gives the protein CASSLSMERDRVETQYF. The chain couples TRBV7-9 to TRBJ2-5, with 9 bases lining up with TRBD1. V lost 2 bases, J lost 5 bases, and 12 bases stayed unmatched. In germline, CDR1 is SEHNR, CDR2 FQNEAQ (reference sequence). The CDR3 is 17 residues long. Full variable domain (rest looked up from reference TRBV7-9 and TRBJ2-5): DTGVSQNPRHKITKRGQNVTFRCDPISEHNRLYWYRQTLGQGPEFLTYFQNEAQLEKSRLLSDRFSAERPKGSFSTLEIQRTEQGDSAMYLCASSLSMERDRVETQYFGPGTRLLVL.

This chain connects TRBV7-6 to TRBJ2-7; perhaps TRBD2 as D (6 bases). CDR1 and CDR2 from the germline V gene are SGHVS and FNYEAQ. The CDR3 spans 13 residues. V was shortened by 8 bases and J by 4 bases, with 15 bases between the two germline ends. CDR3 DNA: TGTGCCAGCGGCCCCGGCGGGGAATACGAGCAGTACTTC. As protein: CASGPGGEYEQYF.

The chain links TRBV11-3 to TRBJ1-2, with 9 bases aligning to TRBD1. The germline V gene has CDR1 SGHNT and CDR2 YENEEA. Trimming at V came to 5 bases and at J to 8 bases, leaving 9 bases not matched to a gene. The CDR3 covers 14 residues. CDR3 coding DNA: TGTGCCAGCAGCCCGAGGGACAGGGAGGTGGGCTACACCTTC. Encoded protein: CASSPRDREVGYTF.

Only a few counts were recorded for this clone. Here the CDR3 DNA reads TGTGCCAGCAGTTTCGGGTATAAGGGCAATCAGCCCCAGCATTTT. Encoded protein: CASSFGYKGNQPQHF. The V and J genes are TRBV27 and TRBJ1-5; D remains unclear. V was clipped by 3 bases and J by 2 bases, with 11 bases between them. The CDR3 consists of 15 residues. Germline V gives CDR1 MNHEY, CDR2 SMNVEV (reference sequence).

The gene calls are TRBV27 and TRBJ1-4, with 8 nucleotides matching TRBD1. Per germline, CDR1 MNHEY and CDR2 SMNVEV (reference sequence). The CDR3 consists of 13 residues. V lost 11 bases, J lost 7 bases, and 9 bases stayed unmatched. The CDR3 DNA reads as TGTGCCGGAGGCAGGGGGCGAGGTGAAAAACTGTTTTTT. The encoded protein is CAGGRGRGEKLFF. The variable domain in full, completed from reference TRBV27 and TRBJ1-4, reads EAQVTQNPRYLITVTGKKLTVTCSQNMNHEYMSWYRQDPGLGLRQIYYSMNVEVTDKGDVPEGYKVSRKEKRNFPLILESPSPNQTSLYFCAGGRGRGEKLFFGSGTQLSVL.

The CDR3 DNA is TGCGCCAGCAGCTCCCAGATTAACACTGAAGCTTTCTTT. Amino acids: CASSSQINTEAFF. The chain employs TRBV5-1 and TRBJ1-1; D is ambiguous. CDR3 length: 13 amino acids. The V gene's germline CDR1 is SGHRS and CDR2 YFSETQ. V was shortened by 3 bases and J by 2 bases, with 8 bases between the two germline ends.

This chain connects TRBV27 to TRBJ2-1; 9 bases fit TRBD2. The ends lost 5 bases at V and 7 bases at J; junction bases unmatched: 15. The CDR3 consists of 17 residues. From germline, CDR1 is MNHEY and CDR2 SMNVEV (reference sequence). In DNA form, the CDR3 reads TGTGCCAGCAGTCCGCCTTGGGGGCGGGGGGGCATAAATGAGCAGTTCTTC. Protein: CASSPPWGRGGINEQFF.

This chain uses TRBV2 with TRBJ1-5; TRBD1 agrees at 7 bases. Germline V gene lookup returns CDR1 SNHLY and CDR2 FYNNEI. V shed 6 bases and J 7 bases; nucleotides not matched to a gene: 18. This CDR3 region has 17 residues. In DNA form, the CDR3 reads TGTGCCAGCAGCGAGCGACTAGACAGGGTAAAAAGGCAGCCCCAGCATTTT. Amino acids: CASSERLDRVKRQPQHF.

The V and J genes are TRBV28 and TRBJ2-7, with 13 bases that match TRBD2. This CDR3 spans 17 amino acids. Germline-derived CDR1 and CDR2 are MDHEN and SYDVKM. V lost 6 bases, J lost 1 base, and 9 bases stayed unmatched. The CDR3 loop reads CASSPSGTSGNSYEQYF. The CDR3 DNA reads TGTGCCAGCAGCCCCTCCGGGACTAGCGGGAATTCCTACGAGCAGTACTTC.

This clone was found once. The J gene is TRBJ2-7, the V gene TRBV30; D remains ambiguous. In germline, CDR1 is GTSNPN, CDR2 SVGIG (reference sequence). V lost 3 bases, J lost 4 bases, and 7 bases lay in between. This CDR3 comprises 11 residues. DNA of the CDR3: TGTGCCTGGAGCCCCTCTTACGAGCAGTACTTC. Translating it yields CAWSPSYEQYF.

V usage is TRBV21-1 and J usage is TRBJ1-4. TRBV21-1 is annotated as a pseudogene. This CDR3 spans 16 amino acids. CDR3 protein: CASSIRLRGRCEKLFF. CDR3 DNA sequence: TGTGCCAGCAGCATACGCTTGAGAGGGCGATGTGAAAAACTGTTTTTT.

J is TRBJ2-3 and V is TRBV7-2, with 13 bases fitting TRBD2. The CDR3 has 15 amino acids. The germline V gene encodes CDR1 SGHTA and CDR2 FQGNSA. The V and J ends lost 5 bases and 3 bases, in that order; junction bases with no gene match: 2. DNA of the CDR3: TGTGCCAGCAGCGCGGGACTAGCGGGAACAGATACGCAGTATTTT. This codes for CASSAGLAGTDTQYF.

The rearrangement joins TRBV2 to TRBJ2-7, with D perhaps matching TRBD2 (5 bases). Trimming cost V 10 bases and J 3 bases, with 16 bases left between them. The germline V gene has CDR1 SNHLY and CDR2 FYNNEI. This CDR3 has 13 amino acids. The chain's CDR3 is CATISGSNYEQYF. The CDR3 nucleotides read TGTGCCACTATATCGGGGTCAAACTACGAGCAGTACTTC.

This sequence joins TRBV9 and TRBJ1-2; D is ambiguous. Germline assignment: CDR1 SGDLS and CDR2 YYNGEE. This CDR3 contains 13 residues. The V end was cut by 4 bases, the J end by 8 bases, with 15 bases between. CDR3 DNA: TGTGCCAGCAGCAAAGTAGGTTCTAGGGGCTACACCTTC. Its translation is CASSKVGSRGYTF.

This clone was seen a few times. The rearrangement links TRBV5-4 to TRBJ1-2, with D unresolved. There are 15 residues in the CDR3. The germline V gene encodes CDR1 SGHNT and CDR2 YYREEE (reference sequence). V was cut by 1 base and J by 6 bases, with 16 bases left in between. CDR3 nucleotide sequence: TGTGCCAGCAGCTTGTCTAGCGTTGAGGTGGATGGCTACACCTTC. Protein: CASSLSSVEVDGYTF. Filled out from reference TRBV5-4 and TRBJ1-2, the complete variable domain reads ETGVTQSPTHLIKTRGQQVTLRCSSQSGHNTVSWYQQALGQGPQFIFQYYREEENGRGNFPPRFSGLQFPNYSSELNVNALELDDSALYLCASSLSSVEVDGYTFGSGTRLTVV.

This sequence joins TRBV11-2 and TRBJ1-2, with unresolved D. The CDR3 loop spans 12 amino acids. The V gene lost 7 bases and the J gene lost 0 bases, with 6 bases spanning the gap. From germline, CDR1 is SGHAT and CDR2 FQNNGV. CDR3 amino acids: CASTGTNYGYTF. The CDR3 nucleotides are TGTGCCAGCACCGGGACTAACTATGGCTACACCTTC.

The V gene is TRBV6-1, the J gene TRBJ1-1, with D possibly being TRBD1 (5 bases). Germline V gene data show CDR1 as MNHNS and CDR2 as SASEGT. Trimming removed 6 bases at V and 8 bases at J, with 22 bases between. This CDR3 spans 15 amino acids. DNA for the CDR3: TGTGCCAGCAGCTCGAGGGACGGGACTTACTCGGAAGCTTTCTTT. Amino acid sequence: CASSSRDGTYSEAFF.

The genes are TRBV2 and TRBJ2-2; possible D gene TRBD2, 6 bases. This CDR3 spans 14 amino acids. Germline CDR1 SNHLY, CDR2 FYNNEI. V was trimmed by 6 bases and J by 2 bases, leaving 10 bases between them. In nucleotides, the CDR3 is TGTGCCAGCAGGTCTAGCGCCAACACCGGGGAGCTGTTTTTT. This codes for CASRSSANTGELFF.

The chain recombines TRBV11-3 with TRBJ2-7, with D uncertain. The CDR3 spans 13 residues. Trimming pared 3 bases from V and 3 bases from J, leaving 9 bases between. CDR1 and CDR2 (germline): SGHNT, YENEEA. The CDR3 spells CASSFGGLYEQYF. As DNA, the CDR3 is TGTGCCAGCAGCTTCGGCGGCCTCTACGAGCAGTACTTC. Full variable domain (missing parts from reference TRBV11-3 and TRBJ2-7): EAGVVQSPRYKIIEKKQPVAFWCNPISGHNTLYWYLQNLGQGPELLIRYENEEAVDDSQLPKDRFSAERLKGVDSTLKIQPAELGDSAVYLCASSFGGLYEQYFGPGTRLTVT.

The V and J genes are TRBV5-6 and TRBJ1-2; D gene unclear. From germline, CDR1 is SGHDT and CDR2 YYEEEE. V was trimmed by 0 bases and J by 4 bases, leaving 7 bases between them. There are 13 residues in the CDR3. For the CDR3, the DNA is TGTGCCAGCAGCTTGGGGGCGCCCTATGGCTACACCTTC. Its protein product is CASSLGAPYGYTF.

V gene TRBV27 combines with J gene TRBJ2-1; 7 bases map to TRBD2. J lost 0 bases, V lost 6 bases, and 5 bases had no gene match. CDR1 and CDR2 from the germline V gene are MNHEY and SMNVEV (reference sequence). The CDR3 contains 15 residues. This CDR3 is CASSERGTSYNEQFF. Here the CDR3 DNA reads TGTGCCAGCAGCGAGCGGGGAACCTCCTACAATGAGCAGTTCTTC.

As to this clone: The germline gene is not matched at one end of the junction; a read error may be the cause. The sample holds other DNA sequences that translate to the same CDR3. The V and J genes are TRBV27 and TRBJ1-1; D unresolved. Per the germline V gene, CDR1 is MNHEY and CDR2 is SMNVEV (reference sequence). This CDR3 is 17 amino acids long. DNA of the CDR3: TGTGCCAGCAGTTTAGTGAGTCTAGGAGGAATGAATACTGAAGCTTTCTTT. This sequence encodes CASSLVSLGGMNTEAFF.

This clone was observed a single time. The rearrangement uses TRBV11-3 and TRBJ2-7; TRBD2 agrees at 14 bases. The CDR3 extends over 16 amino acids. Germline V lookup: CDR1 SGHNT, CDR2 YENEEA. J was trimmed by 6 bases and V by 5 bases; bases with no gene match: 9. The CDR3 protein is CASSPRLAGGPGEQYF. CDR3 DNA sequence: TGTGCCAGCAGCCCGAGACTAGCGGGAGGGCCTGGCGAGCAGTACTTC.

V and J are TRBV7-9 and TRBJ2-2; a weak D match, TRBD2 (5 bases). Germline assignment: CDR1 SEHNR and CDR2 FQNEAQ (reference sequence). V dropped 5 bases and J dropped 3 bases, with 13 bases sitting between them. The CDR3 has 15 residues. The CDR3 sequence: CASSPSFLDTGELFF. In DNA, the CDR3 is TGTGCCAGCAGCCCTAGCTTCCTAGACACCGGGGAGCTGTTTTTT.